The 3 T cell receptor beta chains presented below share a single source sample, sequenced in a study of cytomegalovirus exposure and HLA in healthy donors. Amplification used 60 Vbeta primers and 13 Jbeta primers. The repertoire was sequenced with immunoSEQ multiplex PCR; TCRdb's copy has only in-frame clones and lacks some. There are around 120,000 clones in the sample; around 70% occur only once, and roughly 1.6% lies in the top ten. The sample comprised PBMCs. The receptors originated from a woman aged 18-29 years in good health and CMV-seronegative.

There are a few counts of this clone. The CDR3 reads CASWERGYINEQFF. The CDR3 bases are TGTGCCAGCTGGGAGCGGGGATATATCAATGAGCAGTTCTTC. The genes are TRBV2 and TRBJ2-1; TRBD2 agrees at 7 bases. Germline V gene sequence: CDR1 SNHLY, CDR2 FYNNEI. The trim removed 8 bases at V and 6 bases at J, leaving 10 bases unmatched. This CDR3 has 14 amino acids.

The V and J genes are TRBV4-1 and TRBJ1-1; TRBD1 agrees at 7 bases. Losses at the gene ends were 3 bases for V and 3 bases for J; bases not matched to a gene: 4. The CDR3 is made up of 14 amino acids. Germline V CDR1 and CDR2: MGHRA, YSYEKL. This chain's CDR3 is CASSHAGTDTEAFF. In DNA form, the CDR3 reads TGCGCCAGCAGCCACGCCGGGACAGACACTGAAGCTTTCTTT.

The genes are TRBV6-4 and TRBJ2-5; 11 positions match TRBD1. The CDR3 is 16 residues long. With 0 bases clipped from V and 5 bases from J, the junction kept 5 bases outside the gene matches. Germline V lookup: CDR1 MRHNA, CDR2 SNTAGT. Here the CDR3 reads CASSDSGTGGLETQYF. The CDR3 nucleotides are TGTGCCAGCAGTGACTCGGGGACAGGGGGTCTGGAGACCCAGTACTTC.